This TCR beta chain was sequenced during a study of cytomegalovirus exposure and HLA in healthy donors. Findings of the study overall: Several of the most significant clusters appeared linked to common viral pathogens, based on a later analysis.

The V segment lost 3 bases and the J segment 0 bases; nucleotides outside the gene matches: 6. There are 16 residues in the CDR3. The germline gives CDR1 SGDLS, CDR2 YYNGEE. Donors counted as nominally healthy when sampled, yet unrecorded immune exposures were likely. The PCR made use of 60 Vbeta and 13 Jbeta primers. Data came from immunoSEQ multiplex PCR; TCRdb stores just in-frame clones and leaves some out. The sample holds 130,000 to 150,000 clones, 76% seen once. A word on this clone: Its antigen remains unknown.

This rearrangement joins TRBV9 to TRBJ1-3; the match to TRBD1 covers 7 bases. This receptor was obtained from a man younger than 30 in good health and CMV-seronegative. The specimen sequenced was PBMCs. The CDR3 region has the DNA TGTGCCAGCAGCGCGGGGGACAGTGGCTCTGGAAACACCATATATTTT. This encodes CASSAGDSGSGNTIYF.